This is a list of T cell receptor beta chains from one sample in a study of response to subunit inactivated influenza vaccine. TCRdb redid the calling of the RT-PCR reads with MiXCR, one entry per CDR3 protein. The sample carries some 600,000 distinct CDR3 sequences, around 15% recorded once. This specimen consisted of PBMCs from blood, obtained 14 to 15 days before vaccination. The receptors stem from a man over 45 who received an inactivated influenza vaccine. Each CDR3 is given with its conserved first and last residue. D genes are given only for firm matches. Where a row states a size, it is once, few, many or the class of an expanded clone; other rows omit it.

>-|many|TRBV15|TRBJ1-2
TGTGCCACCAGCGGGCGTGGGACCGCCTATGGCTACACCTTC
CATSGRGTAYGYTF
>-|few|TRBV20-1|TRBJ2-1
TGCAGTGCTAGTTCTGAGGCCCGCTCCTACAATGAGCAGTTCTTC
CSASSEARSYNEQFF
>TRBD1|-|TRBV4-2|TRBJ2-7
TGTGCCAGCCGGGAACAGGGGGTGCAGTACTTC
CASREQGVQYF
>-|-|TRBV20-1|TRBJ2-2
TGCAGTGCCCCTGACACATTAATGAACACCGGGGAGCTGTTTTTT
CSAPDTLMNTGELFF
>TRBD1|many|TRBV12-3/TRBV12-4|TRBJ1-2
TGTGCCAGCAGACCCGGGACAGGGAGTTGCGCCTTC
CASRPGTGSCAF
>-|-|TRBV20-1|TRBJ1-1
TGCAGTGGCCCTAATGGGGGGCTCGGCACTGAAGCTTTCTTT
CSGPNGGLGTEAFF
>-|once|TRBV12-3/TRBV12-4|TRBJ2-5
TGTGCCAGCAGTTTCGATCTCGGACAGTATCAAGAGACCCAGTACTTC
CASSFDLGQYQETQYF
>-|-|TRBV10-1|TRBJ2-2
TGCGCCAGCAGGGACAGCCAGGGTGGGACCGGGGAGCTGTTTTTT
CASRDSQGGTGELFF
>-|many|TRBV29-1|TRBJ2-3
TGCAGCGTTCGTCGAGCGAGGCCAGATACGCAGTATTTT
CSVRRARPDTQYF
>TRBD1|-|TRBV29-1|TRBJ1-2
TGCAGCGTGATAGGACAGGGCGGTGGCTACACCTTC
CSVIGQGGGYTF
>TRBD1|few|TRBV6-2/TRBV6-3|TRBJ1-1
TGTGCCAGCAGGACAGGGGTCACTGAAGCTTTCTTT
CASRTGVTEAFF
>TRBD1|-|TRBV4-2|TRBJ2-7
TGTGCCAGCAGCCAAGGGGGACAGGGCGATCTCGAGCAGTACTTC
CASSQGGQGDLEQYF
>-|-|TRBV20-1|TRBJ1-4
TGCAGTGCTAGGGCCCAAGCAACTAATGAAAAACTGTTTTTT
CSARAQATNEKLFF
>-|-|TRBV5-1|TRBJ2-3
TGCGCCAGCAGTTCGAAAATATCTGGGGGCGTGACAGATACGCAGTATTTT
CASSSKISGGVTDTQYF
>-|few|TRBV7-9|TRBJ2-7
TGTGCCAGCAGCTTATCGTCAGATTCGGGACAGTACTTC
CASSLSSDSGQYF
>-|many|TRBV29-1|TRBJ2-1
TGCAGCGTTGAAGATCTTGGAGGGGGCTCGGGGGATTCTCAGTTCTTC
CSVEDLGGGSGDSQFF
>-|few|TRBV7-8|TRBJ2-7
TGTGCCAGCAGCTTAGGGTGGAACGAGCAGTACTTC
CASSLGWNEQYF
>-|-|TRBV12-3/TRBV12-4|TRBJ1-2
TGTGCCAGCAGTTTATTCCAGGCGGCTAACTATGGCTACACCTTC
CASSLFQAANYGYTF
>-|few|TRBV7-9|TRBJ2-5
TGTGCCAGCAGTCCCAGGGGGGCAGCTTTACAAGAGACCCAGTACTTC
CASSPRGAALQETQYF
>-|-|TRBV28|TRBJ2-7
TGTGCCAGCAGACTATCAGTGCCTAGCTCCTACGAGCAGTACTTC
CASRLSVPSSYEQYF
>-|few|TRBV6-5|TRBJ2-3
TGTGCCAGCAGTTATTATTCAGCCTTCGGAGATACGCAGTATTTT
CASSYYSAFGDTQYF
>TRBD1|many|TRBV5-1|TRBJ1-6
TGCGCCAGCAGCCGGACAGGGGTTAGTGGTTCACCCCTCCACTTT
CASSRTGVSGSPLHF
>-|many|TRBV7-9|TRBJ2-1
TGTGCCAGCAGCTTAGCGGTGCCGGAAGGAGTCAATGAGCAGTTCTTC
CASSLAVPEGVNEQFF
>TRBD1|-|TRBV5-1|TRBJ2-1
TGCGCCAGCAGCTTGGGACAGGGGTTGGACAATGAGCAGTTCTTC
CASSLGQGLDNEQFF
>TRBD2|few|TRBV7-9|TRBJ2-3
TGTGCCAGCAGCTTCGGGGGGGCATTAGCGGATACGCAGTATTTT
CASSFGGALADTQYF
>-|-|TRBV5-1|TRBJ2-7
TGCGCCAGCACTTTTAATGACGAGCAGTACTTC
CASTFNDEQYF
>-|few|TRBV12-3/TRBV12-4|TRBJ2-3
TGTGCCAGCAGTCTACCTCCCGGGAGCCCAGATACGCAGTATTTT
CASSLPPGSPDTQYF
>-|-|TRBV6-2/TRBV6-3|TRBJ2-7
TGTGCCAGCAGTTACCTGGCAGTGGGCGAGCAGTACTTC
CASSYLAVGEQYF
>TRBD1|-|TRBV2|TRBJ1-2
TGTGCCAGCAGAGTAGGGCAGGGGGCTGGTGGCTACACCTTC
CASRVGQGAGGYTF
>-|-|TRBV10-3|TRBJ2-3
TGTGCCATCAGTGAGGATAGGTCCATCTCTAGCACAGATACGCAGTATTTT
CAISEDRSISSTDTQYF
>-|few|TRBV7-9|TRBJ1-5
TGTGCCAGCAGCTCCTCCGCTGGGCGGAATCAGCCCCAGCATTTT
CASSSSAGRNQPQHF
>-|-|TRBV29-1|TRBJ2-1
TGCAGCGTTGATGCTCACGGGGTCTCCTACAATGAGCAGTTCTTC
CSVDAHGVSYNEQFF
>TRBD2|many|TRBV20-1|TRBJ2-1
TGCAGTGCTAGAGATCAGCGGGGGGTCTCTGAGCAGTTCTTC
CSARDQRGVSEQFF
>-|-|TRBV24-1|TRBJ1-1
TGTGCCTCCAACCGGAAAGCTTTCTTT
CASNRKAFF
>-|few|TRBV2|TRBJ2-1
TGTGCCAGCAGGGGGGACGCCTCCTACAATGAGCAGTTCTTC
CASRGDASYNEQFF
>TRBD2|-|TRBV9|TRBJ2-3
TGTGCCGGCAGCGGCGCGGGGGGAACTACAGATACGCAGTATTTT
CAGSGAGGTTDTQYF
>TRBD1|-|TRBV7-2|TRBJ2-7
TGTGCCAGCAGCCTCGGTCGAGGGGGCCGATACGAGCAGTACTTC
CASSLGRGGRYEQYF
>-|many|TRBV20-1|TRBJ1-5
TGCAGTGCTAGATTCGGACCGATAGTCGAGGGGCCCCAGCATTTT
CSARFGPIVEGPQHF